A selection of T cell receptor beta chains follows, all from one sample in a study of vaccination effects on CD4 cells after COVID-19. Assay used: immunoSEQ multiplex PCR; TCRdb lists only in-frame clones, some missing. Among about 17,000 clones, just over 75% were seen once, and the ten largest hold 15% to 25%. What these receptors recognize is not known. Source: CD4+ T cells from PBMCs cultured with SARS-CoV-2 spike peptides, taken after COVID-19 vaccination. The receptors shown here come from a human donor who had a prior SARS-CoV-2 infection. Each CDR3 is given with its conserved first and last residue. The order of the fields is D gene, J gene, clone size, V gene, CDR3 DNA, CDR3 protein. D genes are given only for firm matches. A row's size may be missing; if present it is once, few, many or a size class.

D gene: NA
J gene: TRBJ2-1
clone size: NA
V gene: TRBV9
CDR3 DNA: TGTGCCAGCAGCGTAGACGGTGAGCAGTTCTTC
CDR3 protein: CASSVDGEQFF

D gene: TRBD2
J gene: TRBJ2-5
clone size: NA
V gene: TRBV7-2
CDR3 DNA: TGTGCCAGCAGCTTGGGGCTGACGGGGGGTTACTTC
CDR3 protein: CASSLGLTGGYF

D gene: NA
J gene: TRBJ1-2
clone size: few
V gene: TRBV5-4
CDR3 DNA: TGTGCCAGCAGCCTGCTGCCTCATGGGGCGGATGGCTACACCTTC
CDR3 protein: CASSLLPHGADGYTF

D gene: TRBD2
J gene: TRBJ2-4
clone size: NA
V gene: TRBV14
CDR3 DNA: TGTGCCAGCAGCCCTAGACTAGCGGGAGGACAGTACTTC
CDR3 protein: CASSPRLAGGQYF

D gene: NA
J gene: TRBJ1-2
clone size: NA
V gene: TRBV7-2
CDR3 DNA: TGTGCCAGCAGCTTGGAGGGGCTAAACTATGGCTACACCTTC
CDR3 protein: CASSLEGLNYGYTF

D gene: NA
J gene: TRBJ2-1
clone size: NA
V gene: TRBV5-1
CDR3 DNA: TGCGCCAGCAGCCCCGGGACAAAGTACAATGAGCAGTTCTTC
CDR3 protein: CASSPGTKYNEQFF

D gene: NA
J gene: TRBJ1-1
clone size: once
V gene: TRBV19
CDR3 DNA: TGTGCCAGTAGTATAGATGGATTCTTTGGAGGGGCGAACACTGAAGCTTTCTTT
CDR3 protein: CASSIDGFFGGANTEAFF

D gene: TRBD2
J gene: TRBJ2-7
clone size: NA
V gene: TRBV20-1
CDR3 DNA: TGCAGTGCTAGTATAGCGGGAGGGCCCGACGAGCAGTACTTC
CDR3 protein: CSASIAGGPDEQYF

D gene: NA
J gene: TRBJ2-5
clone size: NA
V gene: TRBV7-2
CDR3 DNA: TGTGCCAGCAGCAGCCAAGAGACCCAGTACTTC
CDR3 protein: CASSSQETQYF

D gene: NA
J gene: TRBJ1-1
clone size: once
V gene: TRBV4-2
CDR3 DNA: TGTGCCAGCAGCCAAGTAGGCCTGAACACTGAAGCTTTCTTT
CDR3 protein: CASSQVGLNTEAFF

D gene: NA
J gene: TRBJ2-5
clone size: once
V gene: TRBV5-6
CDR3 DNA: TGTGCCAGCAGCCCTTATAGGGGGAGTCGCCAAGAGACCCAGTACTTC
CDR3 protein: CASSPYRGSRQETQYF

D gene: TRBD1
J gene: TRBJ1-2
clone size: NA
V gene: TRBV5-4
CDR3 DNA: TGTGCCAGCAGCCCGGACAGGGAGTATGGCTACACCTTC
CDR3 protein: CASSPDREYGYTF

D gene: NA
J gene: TRBJ2-5
clone size: NA
V gene: TRBV11-2
CDR3 DNA: TGTGCCAGCAGCTCCCGAGGGGTCCAAGAGACCCAGTACTTC
CDR3 protein: CASSSRGVQETQYF

D gene: NA
J gene: TRBJ1-5
clone size: once
V gene: TRBV2
CDR3 DNA: TGTGCCAGCAGAGGGATCCGTTATAGCAATCAGCCCCAGCATTTT
CDR3 protein: CASRGIRYSNQPQHF

D gene: TRBD2
J gene: TRBJ2-5
clone size: once
V gene: TRBV25-1
CDR3 DNA: TGTGCTTGCGGGGGGCACGGGGAAGAGACCCAGTACTTC
CDR3 protein: CACGGHGEETQYF

D gene: NA
J gene: TRBJ1-6
clone size: NA
V gene: TRBV7-2
CDR3 DNA: TGTGCCAGCAGCTTAGCCCTAGGGCCCCTCCACTTT
CDR3 protein: CASSLALGPLHF

D gene: NA
J gene: TRBJ2-2
clone size: NA
V gene: TRBV5-1
CDR3 DNA: TGCGCCAGCAGCTTGTCCCCGACAGCGAACACCGGGGAGCTGTTTTTT
CDR3 protein: CASSLSPTANTGELFF

D gene: NA
J gene: TRBJ2-7
clone size: NA
V gene: TRBV7-2
CDR3 DNA: TGTGCCAGCAGCTTAGCCCTCGGGGGATTTCCGAGCGAGCAGTACTTC
CDR3 protein: CASSLALGGFPSEQYF

D gene: TRBD2
J gene: TRBJ2-5
clone size: NA
V gene: TRBV6-1
CDR3 DNA: TGTGCCAGCAGTGAATCCTTTGGGAGTAGCGGGGGGGCTGGAGAGACCCAGTACTTC
CDR3 protein: CASSESFGSSGGAGETQYF

D gene: NA
J gene: TRBJ1-2
clone size: NA
V gene: TRBV18
CDR3 DNA: TGTGCCAGCTCAGAAACGGGGGACCTCGGCTATGGCTACACCTTC
CDR3 protein: CASSETGDLGYGYTF

D gene: NA
J gene: TRBJ2-5
clone size: once
V gene: TRBV11-1
CDR3 DNA: TGTGCCAGCAGTTCAGGGGGGAATACGGAGACCCAGTACTTC
CDR3 protein: CASSSGGNTETQYF

D gene: NA
J gene: TRBJ2-2
clone size: NA
V gene: TRBV3-1/TRBV3-2
CDR3 DNA: TGTGCCAGCAGCCAAGATTACGCCTGGGGAAGGTCCGGGGAGCTGTTTTTT
CDR3 protein: CASSQDYAWGRSGELFF

D gene: NA
J gene: TRBJ2-1
clone size: few
V gene: TRBV5-4
CDR3 DNA: TGTGCCAGCAGCTTGGAGGGGGGAGGAGGCTCCTACAATGAGCAGTTCTTC
CDR3 protein: CASSLEGGGGSYNEQFF

D gene: NA
J gene: TRBJ1-6
clone size: few
V gene: TRBV4-1
CDR3 DNA: TGCGCCAGCAGCCAAGATTCGGGGGGCTTAGGTAATTCACCCCTCCACTTT
CDR3 protein: CASSQDSGGLGNSPLHF

D gene: NA
J gene: TRBJ2-5
clone size: NA
V gene: TRBV29-1
CDR3 DNA: TGCAGCACCGAAGTGGGGCGGCGGGAGACCCAGTACTTC
CDR3 protein: CSTEVGRRETQYF

D gene: NA
J gene: TRBJ2-1
clone size: NA
V gene: TRBV5-6
CDR3 DNA: TGTGCCAGCAGCTTCCTCCCTAGGGGGGCAGGTGAGCAGTTCTTC
CDR3 protein: CASSFLPRGAGEQFF

D gene: TRBD1
J gene: TRBJ1-2
clone size: NA
V gene: TRBV11-2
CDR3 DNA: TGTGCCAGCAGCTTCGACAGGGCCTTTGACTATGGCTACACCTTC
CDR3 protein: CASSFDRAFDYGYTF

D gene: TRBD2
J gene: TRBJ2-3
clone size: few
V gene: TRBV27
CDR3 DNA: TGTGCCAGCAGTTCGCGGGGGACAGATACGCAGTATTTT
CDR3 protein: CASSSRGTDTQYF

D gene: TRBD1
J gene: TRBJ2-7
clone size: NA
V gene: TRBV14
CDR3 DNA: TGTGCCAGCAGCGCTTCAGGGGGTGTCGAGCAGTACTTC
CDR3 protein: CASSASGGVEQYF

D gene: TRBD2
J gene: TRBJ2-3
clone size: NA
V gene: TRBV16
CDR3 DNA: TGTGCCAGCAGCCAATCGACTGGACTAGCTGGTCTGTATTTT
CDR3 protein: CASSQSTGLAGLYF

D gene: NA
J gene: TRBJ2-1
clone size: NA
V gene: TRBV7-3
CDR3 DNA: TGTGCCAGCAGCTTAGGGGTCAGTAGCAATGAGCAGTTCTTC
CDR3 protein: CASSLGVSSNEQFF

D gene: NA
J gene: TRBJ1-1
clone size: NA
V gene: TRBV6-5
CDR3 DNA: TGTGCCAGCAGTTGGGGGGGGAGCCTAGCTGAAGCTTTCTTT
CDR3 protein: CASSWGGSLAEAFF

D gene: TRBD1
J gene: TRBJ1-2
clone size: NA
V gene: TRBV19
CDR3 DNA: TGTGCCAGTAGTACGCACGGACAGGGGCGCTATGGCTACACCTTC
CDR3 protein: CASSTHGQGRYGYTF

D gene: NA
J gene: TRBJ2-3
clone size: NA
V gene: TRBV5-4
CDR3 DNA: TGTGCCAGCAGCGGGGGGGGGCCAGATACGCAGTATTTT
CDR3 protein: CASSGGGPDTQYF

D gene: TRBD2
J gene: TRBJ2-1
clone size: few
V gene: TRBV7-3
CDR3 DNA: TGTGCCAGCAGACAAAGCGGGAGCTCCTACAATGAGCAGTTCTTC
CDR3 protein: CASRQSGSSYNEQFF

D gene: TRBD2
J gene: TRBJ2-5
clone size: NA
V gene: TRBV5-1
CDR3 DNA: TGCGCCAGCAAGGTAGCGGGAGGGCCGGAGACCCAGTACTTC
CDR3 protein: CASKVAGGPETQYF

D gene: TRBD1
J gene: TRBJ1-5
clone size: NA
V gene: TRBV5-6
CDR3 DNA: TGTGCCAGCAGCTTGTGGGGACAGGGGCATCAGCCCCAGCATTTT
CDR3 protein: CASSLWGQGHQPQHF

D gene: NA
J gene: TRBJ2-5
clone size: NA
V gene: TRBV7-6
CDR3 DNA: TGTGCCAGCAGCATAAGACCAAAAGAGACCCAGTACTTC
CDR3 protein: CASSIRPKETQYF

D gene: NA
J gene: TRBJ2-5
clone size: NA
V gene: TRBV23-1
CDR3 DNA: TGCGCCAGCAGTCAATCTTGTAGCAAGGGCAGCCGGGGCCAGTACTTC
CDR3 protein: CASSQSCSKGSRGQYF

D gene: TRBD2
J gene: TRBJ2-3
clone size: NA
V gene: TRBV10-3
CDR3 DNA: TGTGCCATCGGAAGTTCTAGCGGGAGAGTCCCTACAGATACGCAGTATTTT
CDR3 protein: CAIGSSSGRVPTDTQYF

D gene: NA
J gene: TRBJ1-1
clone size: NA
V gene: TRBV11-3
CDR3 DNA: TGTGCCAGCAGCCGCAGGGAAGGGATGAACACTGAAGCTTTCTTT
CDR3 protein: CASSRREGMNTEAFF

D gene: TRBD2
J gene: TRBJ2-7
clone size: NA
V gene: TRBV29-1
CDR3 DNA: TGCAGCGTTAGGTCTAGCGGGGTCCGGGAGCAGTACTTC
CDR3 protein: CSVRSSGVREQYF

D gene: NA
J gene: TRBJ1-3
clone size: NA
V gene: TRBV7-9
CDR3 DNA: TGTGCCAGCACCATAGGGAGGAACTCTGGAAACACCATATATTTT
CDR3 protein: CASTIGRNSGNTIYF

D gene: NA
J gene: TRBJ2-7
clone size: once
V gene: TRBV11-2
CDR3 DNA: TGTGCCAGCAGTTGGCAGGGGTCGACCTACGAGCAGTACTTC
CDR3 protein: CASSWQGSTYEQYF

D gene: NA
J gene: TRBJ1-1
clone size: NA
V gene: TRBV3-1/TRBV3-2
CDR3 DNA: TGTGCCAGCAGCCCCTATTACAGGGTGGGGACTGAAGCTTTCTTT
CDR3 protein: CASSPYYRVGTEAFF

D gene: TRBD1
J gene: TRBJ1-4
clone size: NA
V gene: TRBV28
CDR3 DNA: TGTGCCAGCAGGACCGGACAGACAGGGGGCTTCGAAAAACTGTTTTTT
CDR3 protein: CASRTGQTGGFEKLFF